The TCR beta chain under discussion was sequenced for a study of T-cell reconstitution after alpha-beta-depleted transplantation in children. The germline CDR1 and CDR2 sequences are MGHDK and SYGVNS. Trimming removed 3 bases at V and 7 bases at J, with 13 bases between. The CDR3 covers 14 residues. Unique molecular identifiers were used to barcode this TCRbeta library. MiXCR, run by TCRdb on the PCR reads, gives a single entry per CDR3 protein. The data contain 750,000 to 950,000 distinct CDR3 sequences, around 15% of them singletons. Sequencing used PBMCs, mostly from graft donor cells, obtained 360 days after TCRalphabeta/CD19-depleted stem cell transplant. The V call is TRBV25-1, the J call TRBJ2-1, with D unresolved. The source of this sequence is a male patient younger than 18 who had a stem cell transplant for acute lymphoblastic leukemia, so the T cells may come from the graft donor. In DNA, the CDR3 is TGTGCCAGCAGTGAGGTAGTTGGTGCGAATGAGCAGTTCTTC. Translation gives CASSEVVGANEQFF.